Following are 32 T cell receptor beta chains from one sample sequenced in a study of graft-versus-host responses after intestinal transplantation. Only in-frame clones appear in the TCRdb table, and some are missing; sequencing was by immunoSEQ multiplex PCR. The sample records over 75,000 clones, roughly 89% being singletons. No antigens are known for them. The sequencing used unstimulated CD4+ T cells sorted from spleen or lymph node cells, collected before intestinal transplant. Source of these receptors: a human donor who received an intestinal transplant.

The chain recombines TRBV19 with TRBJ1-5; 7 bases agree with TRBD1. Germline V gene lookup returns CDR1 LNHDA and CDR2 SQIVND (reference sequence). Trimming took 1 base from V and 4 from J; bases not matched to a gene: 4. The CDR3 extends over 15 amino acids. CDR3 region: CASSIARDSNQPQHF. In DNA, the CDR3 is TGTGCCAGTAGTATAGCTAGGGACAGTAATCAGCCCCAGCATTTT.

This sequence joins TRBV28 and TRBJ1-2; 11 bases fit TRBD1. The germline CDR1 and CDR2 sequences are MDHEN and SYDVKM. This CDR3 has 17 residues. Losses at the gene ends were 5 bases for V and 4 bases for J; bases not matched to a gene: 12. CDR3 residues: CASSLSGTGGGSYGYTF. The CDR3 DNA follows: TGTGCCAGCAGTCTTTCCGGGACAGGGGGAGGAAGCTATGGCTACACCTTC.

The rearrangement joins TRBV7-2 to TRBJ2-7, with 7 bases lining up with TRBD1. Germline CDR1 SGHTA, CDR2 FQGNSA. The CDR3 consists of 14 residues. Germline trimming cut 5 bases from V and 1 base from J; bases unmatched to any gene: 5. The CDR3 DNA reads TGTGCCAGCAGCAATAGGGGGCCGTCCTACGAGCAGTACTTC. Translating it yields CASSNRGPSYEQYF.

The gene calls are TRBV6-5 and TRBJ1-2; 8 nucleotides match TRBD1. The CDR3 is made up of 15 amino acids. V shed 6 bases, J shed 2 bases, and the junction held 8 bases outside the gene matches. Germline V gene lookup returns CDR1 MNHEY and CDR2 SVGAGI. In DNA, the CDR3 is TGTGCCAGCAGACGTCCCGGGACAGGCAACTATGGCTACACCTTC. Translated: CASRRPGTGNYGYTF.

The chain carries TRBV29-1 and TRBJ2-2, with a weak D call TRBD2 (6 bases). Germline loops: CDR1 SQVTM, CDR2 ANQGSEA. Trimming stripped 4 bases from V and 5 bases from J, with 14 bases between. CDR3 length: 14 amino acids. The CDR3 bases are TGCAGCGTTGCGGGCCTGGCGGGGACCGGGGAGCTGTTTTTT. Its protein product is CSVAGLAGTGELFF.

This rearrangement joins TRBV11-2 to TRBJ2-7; 11 bases map to TRBD2. The CDR3 consists of 15 residues. Looked up from germline, CDR1 is SGHAT and CDR2 is FQNNGV. Trimming at V came to 5 bases and at J to 7 bases, leaving 10 bases not matched to a gene. The chain's CDR3 is CASSPQLAGAIEQYF. Written as DNA, the CDR3 is TGTGCCAGCAGCCCACAACTAGCGGGGGCTATAGAGCAGTACTTC.

This clone was observed a handful of times. This chain connects TRBV5-1 to TRBJ2-7, with a weak D call TRBD1 (6 bases). The ends were cut back, 3 bases at V and 3 bases at J, with 7 bases in the middle. The CDR3 has 12 residues. Germline assignment: CDR1 SGHRS and CDR2 YFSETQ. The CDR3 DNA reads as TGCGCCAGCAGCTGGGACAACTACGAGCAGTACTTC. This codes for CASSWDNYEQYF.

The chain joins TRBV28 to TRBJ2-7; a weak D match, TRBD1 (6 bases). This CDR3 has 12 amino acids. V shed 2 bases and J shed 10 bases, with 12 bases lying between them. CDR1 is MDHEN and CDR2 is SYDVKM in the germline V gene. The CDR3 DNA is TGTGCCAGCAGTTTAAACAGGGAAAGTCAGTACTTC. It codes for CASSLNRESQYF.

Turning to this clone: At one of its ends the junction is not consistent with the germline gene, which may arise from a read error. The chain employs TRBV6-1 and TRBJ2-7; maybe TRBD1 (6 bases). CDR1 is MNHNS and CDR2 is SASEGT in the germline V gene. The CDR3 is 10 amino acids. CDR3 sequence (DNA): TGTGCCAGCAGTGAAGGGATCGGACAGTTC. Its translation is CASSEGIGQF.

V usage is TRBV4-2 and J usage is TRBJ2-1, with a weak D call TRBD2 (6 bases). Per germline, CDR1 LGHNA and CDR2 YNFKEQ. The CDR3 loop spans 18 amino acids. V was shortened by 0 bases and J by 6 bases, with 21 bases between the two germline ends. CDR3 sequence (DNA): TGTGCCAGCAGCCAAGATCCTGGCGGGAACGGAGGCCGCAATGAGCAGTTCTTC. Translation: CASSQDPGGNGGRNEQFF.

The chain employs TRBV9 and TRBJ1-4; 7 nucleotides line up with TRBD1. V dropped 3 bases and J dropped 6; count of bases not matched to a gene: 11. The CDR3 extends over 16 amino acids. Germline V CDR1 and CDR2: SGDLS, YYNGEE. CDR3 in DNA: TGTGCCAGCAGCGAAACACCAGGGGGAACGGATGAAAAACTGTTTTTT. Residues: CASSETPGGTDEKLFF.

The chain carries TRBV6-5 and TRBJ2-1; 12 bases map to TRBD1. CDR1 and CDR2 from the germline V gene are MNHEY and SVGAGI. J gave up 7 bases and V 6 bases, and 7 bases lay outside the gene matches. The length of the CDR3 is 15 residues. CDR3 DNA sequence: TGTGCCAGCAGATCCGGGACAGGGGGCTCGAATGAGCAGTTCTTC. It specifies CASRSGTGGSNEQFF.

The chain carries TRBV28 and TRBJ1-2, with 8 bases that match TRBD1. Per germline, CDR1 MDHEN and CDR2 SYDVKM. CDR3 length: 14 residues. V was pared by 3 bases and J by 8 bases, with 8 bases of the junction left unmatched. The CDR3 loop is CASSFIDRGGGYTF. In nucleotides, the CDR3 is TGTGCCAGCAGTTTTATAGACAGGGGCGGGGGCTACACCTTC.

V usage is TRBV28 and J usage is TRBJ1-5; 8 bases match TRBD1. CDR3 length: 15 residues. The ends lost 4 bases at V and 7 bases at J; junction bases unmatched: 9. From germline, CDR1 is MDHEN and CDR2 SYDVKM. The CDR3 coding sequence is TGTGCCAGCAGTTGGACAGGGCGGGGAAGGCAGCCCCAGCATTTT. It codes for CASSWTGRGRQPQHF.

As DNA, the CDR3 is TGTGCCAGCAGCCCACCGGGACTAGGAACAGATACGCAGTATTTT. Residues: CASSPPGLGTDTQYF. This chain joins TRBV5-4 and TRBJ2-3; 8 bases match TRBD2. Trimming cost V 4 bases and J 3 bases; bases outside gene matches: 7. Germline CDR1 SGHNT, CDR2 YYREEE (reference sequence). CDR3 size: 15 residues.

The chain couples TRBV6-5 to TRBJ2-1; 12 positions agree with TRBD2. In germline, CDR1 is MNHEY, CDR2 SVGAGI. This CDR3 is built from 15 residues. Trimming removed 10 bases from V and 3 bases from J; junction bases left unmatched: 7. CDR3: CATRLAGDDYNEQFF. The DNA of the CDR3 is TGTGCCACACGACTAGCGGGAGATGACTACAATGAGCAGTTCTTC.

The V and J genes are TRBV11-1 and TRBJ2-7, with 11 nucleotides matching TRBD2. Germline V gene data show CDR1 as SGHAT and CDR2 as FQDESV (reference sequence). Losses at the gene ends were 2 bases for V and 0 bases for J; bases not matched to a gene: 0. This CDR3 has 15 amino acids. CDR3 in DNA: TGTGCCAGCAGCTTAACTAGCGGGAGCTCCTACGAGCAGTACTTC. Amino acids: CASSLTSGSSYEQYF. Filled out from reference TRBV11-1 and TRBJ2-7, the complete variable domain reads EAEVAQSPRYKITEKSQAVAFWCDPISGHATLYWYRQILGQGPELLVQFQDESVVDDSQLPKDRFSAERLKGVDSTLKIQPAELGDSAMYLCASSLTSGSSYEQYFGPGTRLTVT.

The chain combines TRBV5-1 with TRBJ2-3; perhaps TRBD1 as D (6 bases). V lost 2 bases, J lost 0 bases, and 10 bases lay in between. Germline V CDR1 and CDR2: SGHRS, YFSETQ. The CDR3 runs to 15 residues. This chain's CDR3 is CASSLGQRSTDTQYF. For the CDR3, the DNA is TGCGCCAGCAGCTTAGGACAGCGTAGCACAGATACGCAGTATTTT.

The chain employs TRBV29-1 and TRBJ1-5; 7 bases are a match to TRBD1. Trimming took 6 bases from V and 1 from J; bases not matched to a gene: 3. CDR1 and CDR2 from the germline V gene are SQVTM and ANQGSEA. This CDR3 is built from 13 residues. The CDR3 DNA follows: TGCAGCGTCGACAGGGAGAGCAATCAGCCCCAGCATTTT. It encodes CSVDRESNQPQHF.

The rearrangement uses TRBV7-3 and TRBJ2-1; TRBD2 agrees at 7 bases. Germline values: CDR1 SGHTA, CDR2 FQGTGA. Trimming removed 6 bases from V and 2 bases from J; junction bases left unmatched: 10. This CDR3 comprises 16 residues. As DNA, the CDR3 is TGTGCCAGCAGTTCGAAAGCGGGAATAACCTACAATGAGCAGTTCTTC. It is translated as CASSSKAGITYNEQFF.

The CDR3 here is CASTPRRTGKSGANVLTF. Written as DNA, the CDR3 is TGTGCCAGCACCCCCCGGCGCACAGGGAAATCTGGGGCCAACGTCCTGACTTTC. This chain joins TRBV2 and TRBJ2-6, with D possibly being TRBD1 (6 bases). CDR1 SNHLY and CDR2 FYNNEI come from the germline V gene. Trimming removed 7 bases from V and 1 base from J, with 20 bases in between. This CDR3 spans 18 amino acids.

The chain carries TRBV10-1 and TRBJ2-3, with 9 bases identical to TRBD2. Per the germline V gene, CDR1 is WNHNN and CDR2 is SYGVQD (reference sequence). The CDR3 covers 15 residues. J lost 6 bases, V lost 3 bases, and 7 bases had no gene match. CDR3 region: CASSETAGGRDTQYF. For the CDR3, the DNA is TGCGCCAGCAGTGAAACAGCGGGGGGTAGGGATACGCAGTATTTT.

This chain joins TRBV9 and TRBJ1-4; 7 bases align to TRBD1. Trimming took 4 bases from V and 6 from J; bases not matched to a gene: 6. CDR3 length: 14 residues. CDR1 is SGDLS and CDR2 is YYNGEE in the germline V gene. The CDR3 reads CASSLRTGHEKLFF. The DNA of the CDR3 is TGTGCCAGCAGCCTAAGGACAGGCCATGAAAAACTGTTTTTT.

This rearrangement joins TRBV10-2 to TRBJ1-2; 10 nucleotides align to TRBD1. CDR1 and CDR2 from the germline V gene are WSHSY and SAAADI. The CDR3 is made up of 13 amino acids. V dropped 6 bases and J dropped 10; count of bases not matched to a gene: 8. CDR3 DNA: TGCGCCAGCAGGGGGGGACAGGGGCTGTCCTACACCTTC. The encoded protein is CASRGGQGLSYTF.

Only one count was recorded for this clone. The chain recombines TRBV6-6 with TRBJ2-5; 7 bases agree with TRBD1. CDR3 length equals 12 residues. V was clipped by 10 bases and J by 1 base; unmatched bases: 3. Germline CDR1 is MNHNY and CDR2 is SVGAGI (reference sequence). The CDR3 is CATTGFQETQYF. CDR3 in DNA: TGTGCCACGACAGGGTTCCAAGAGACCCAGTACTTC.

The V and J genes are TRBV10-3 and TRBJ1-4; no definite D call. Germline values: CDR1 ENHRY, CDR2 SYGVKD. Trimming pared 7 bases from V and 0 bases from J, leaving 6 bases between. This CDR3 is 13 amino acids long. The CDR3 DNA reads TGTGCCATCAAAGCTGCAACTAATGAAAAACTGTTTTTT. As protein: CAIKAATNEKLFF.

The J gene is TRBJ2-7, the V gene TRBV7-9; 8 nucleotides match TRBD1. The CDR3 has 15 residues. From germline, CDR1 is SEHNR and CDR2 FQNEAQ (reference sequence). V was clipped by 5 bases and J by 3 bases; unmatched bases: 9. The CDR3 DNA sequence: TGTGCCAGCAGCCCCGGACAGGGTGAGGACTACGAGCAGTACTTC. It translates to CASSPGQGEDYEQYF. The full variable domain, completed using reference TRBV7-9 and TRBJ2-7, is DTGVSQNPRHKITKRGQNVTFRCDPISEHNRLYWYRQTLGQGPEFLTYFQNEAQLEKSRLLSDRFSAERPKGSFSTLEIQRTEQGDSAMYLCASSPGQGEDYEQYFGPGTRLTVT.

This clone was picked up one time. The chain is built from TRBV2 and TRBJ1-6, with TRBD1 as a possible D gene (5 bases). Trimming pared 8 bases from V and 3 bases from J, leaving 8 bases between. Germline V gene lookup returns CDR1 SNHLY and CDR2 FYNNEI. The CDR3 runs to 13 residues. For the CDR3, the DNA is TGTGCCAGCGCGACAGACTATAATTCACCCCTCCACTTT. Translating it yields CASATDYNSPLHF.

The chain has TRBV2 and TRBJ2-7; perhaps TRBD1 as D (6 bases). Germline V gene data show CDR1 as SNHLY and CDR2 as FYNNEI. There are 16 residues in the CDR3. Trimming cost V 4 bases and J 5 bases, with 21 bases left between them. For the CDR3, the DNA is TGTGCCAGCAGTGCGACAGGTGGCAGGGCTTTAGACGAGCAGTACTTC. As protein: CASSATGGRALDEQYF.

Details on this clone: This sample includes further DNA sequences coding for the same CDR3. The chain joins TRBV5-1 to TRBJ2-7; D is possibly TRBD1 (5 bases). Germline lookup yields CDR1 SGHRS and CDR2 YFSETQ. Trimming shortened V by 1 base and J by 1 base, and 6 bases separated the two germline ends. The CDR3 contains 13 residues. The DNA of the CDR3 is TGCGCCAGCAGCTTGCAGGGTTCCTACGAGCAGTACTTC. Translation gives CASSLQGSYEQYF.

The chain joins TRBV10-3 to TRBJ2-7; the D gene is possibly TRBD2 (6 bases). Looked up from germline, CDR1 is ENHRY and CDR2 is SYGVKD. There are 15 residues in the CDR3. Trimming cost V 3 bases and J 2 bases, with 14 bases left between them. The CDR3 loop is CAISEPGRSPYEQYF. CDR3 DNA sequence: TGTGCCATCAGTGAACCAGGGAGGAGCCCCTACGAGCAGTACTTC.

The genes are TRBV2 and TRBJ2-7; D is possibly TRBD1 (8 bases). Germline V gene data show CDR1 as SNHLY and CDR2 as FYNNEI. CDR3 size: 15 residues. The germline V and J ends were trimmed by 6 bases and 7 bases, with 22 bases remaining between them. The CDR3 is CASSPRGDRSGEQYF. The CDR3 coding sequence is TGTGCCAGCAGCCCTCGGGGGGACAGGTCGGGGGAGCAGTACTTC.